This T cell receptor beta chain came from a study of T cell repertoires in cytomegalovirus infection. Study-wide points: Cumulative frequency (of public TCR beta family members) identified carriers of CMV plus the relevant HLA.

TCRdb itself ran the reads through MiXCR, one entry per CDR3 protein. This table holds approximately 24,000 distinct CDR3 sequences, 22% found once. On this clonotype itself: Its antigen is not identified.

Trimming removed 3 bases from V and 3 bases from J, with 9 bases in between. The CDR3 extends over 13 amino acids. CDR1 and CDR2 (germline): LNHDA, SQIVND (reference sequence). Sequencing used CD8+ T cells from cultured PBMCs, obtained from culture after CMV antigen stimulation. This receptor was taken from a human donor in good health (CMV status not recorded). Some clones in this sample may be carry-over from other donors' samples. The V and J genes are TRBV19 and TRBJ2-7; D remains unclear. CDR3 protein: CASSMGRNYEQYF. CDR3 DNA sequence: TGTGCCAGTAGTATGGGCAGGAACTACGAGCAGTACTTC.